These 24 T cell receptor beta chains share one sample of origin, sequenced in a study of blood T cell repertoires in COVID-19 (dated by TCRdb to the early 2020s). The method was the immunoSEQ multiplex PCR assay. In its TCRdb copy, this immuneACCESS table keeps in-frame sequences only and misses some clones. Where compared with another copy, unresolved V genes explain less than half of these, and the others have no known cause. In all, the sample holds approximately 72,000 clones, and around nine tenths of those were seen once. Roughly 13% of the sample is taken by the ten largest. Sequenced input: peripheral blood. These receptors originate from a woman aged 55 to 70 with acute or convalescent COVID-19.

The chain employs TRBV5-6 and TRBJ2-1, with 11 bases matching TRBD1. CDR1 is SGHDT, CDR2 YYEEEE, per germline. This CDR3 is built from 15 residues. Trimming at V came to 1 base and at J to 7 bases, leaving 4 bases not matched to a gene. This CDR3 reads CASSLQRDRGNEQFF. Here the CDR3 DNA reads TGTGCCAGCAGCTTGCAAAGGGACAGGGGGAATGAGCAGTTCTTC.

V is TRBV25-1 and J is TRBJ1-2, with D possibly matching TRBD1 (6 bases). The CDR3 extends over 16 amino acids. Trimming removed 3 bases from V and 5 bases from J, with 19 bases in between. Germline V gives CDR1 MGHDK, CDR2 SYGVNS. CDR3 nucleotides: TGTGCCAGCAGTGAGTCAGGGGTCTCGCCGAAATATGGCTACACCTTC. As protein: CASSESGVSPKYGYTF.

The chain is built from TRBV6-5 and TRBJ2-7; D is possibly TRBD2 (5 bases). Trimming removed 6 bases from V and 0 bases from J, with 12 bases in between. The germline V gene encodes CDR1 MNHEY and CDR2 SVGAGI. The CDR3 consists of 14 residues. The CDR3 sequence: CASSGNRDSYEQYF. CDR3 sequence (DNA): TGTGCCAGCAGCGGAAACCGGGACTCCTACGAGCAGTACTTC.

The J gene is TRBJ1-1, the V gene TRBV6-5; TRBD1 matches 7 bases. This CDR3 has 14 amino acids. In germline, CDR1 is MNHEY, CDR2 SVGAGI. V lost 7 bases, J lost 1 base, and 6 bases stayed unmatched. The CDR3 protein is CASNLQGTNTEAFF. CDR3 bases: TGTGCCAGCAACTTACAGGGGACGAACACTGAAGCTTTCTTT.

The chain has TRBV10-3 and TRBJ1-5; D is perhaps TRBD1 (6 bases). CDR3 size: 13 residues. In germline, CDR1 is ENHRY, CDR2 SYGVKD. V was shortened by 7 bases and J by 0 bases, with 7 bases between the two germline ends. Written as DNA, the CDR3 is TGTGCCATCAAGGGGGATAGCAATCAGCCCCAGCATTTT. Translated, it gives CAIKGDSNQPQHF.

For this clone: One end of the junction fails to match germline, which may point to a read error. V usage is TRBV6-5 and J usage is TRBJ1-1; the match to TRBD1 covers 7 bases. Germline V CDR1 and CDR2: MNHEY, SVGAGI. The CDR3 length is 11 residues. The CDR3 region is CASQTGSEAFF. In nucleotides, the CDR3 is TGTGCCAGCCAGACAGGGTCTGAGGCTTTCTTT.

V is TRBV20-1 and J is TRBJ2-2, with D unclear. Trimming left V 6 bases short and J 6 bases short, with 8 bases between. Germline V gene data show CDR1 as DFQATT and CDR2 as SNEGSKA (reference sequence). CDR3 length: 11 residues. CDR3 bases: TGCAGTGCCACAGAGTCCGGGGAGCTGTTTTTT. This codes for CSATESGELFF.

V is TRBV5-4 and J is TRBJ2-5; 9 nucleotides line up with TRBD1. J gave up 1 base and V 4 bases, and 5 bases lay outside the gene matches. The CDR3 has 15 amino acids. Germline CDR1 and CDR2: SGHNT and YYREEE (reference sequence). The CDR3 sequence: CASSPTGGGQETQYF. The CDR3 DNA is TGTGCCAGCAGCCCCACAGGGGGCGGCCAAGAGACCCAGTACTTC. The full variable domain, its missing parts supplied by reference TRBV5-4 and TRBJ2-5, is ETGVTQSPTHLIKTRGQQVTLRCSSQSGHNTVSWYQQALGQGPQFIFQYYREEENGRGNFPPRFSGLQFPNYSSELNVNALELDDSALYLCASSPTGGGQETQYFGPGTRLLVL.

A word on this clone: Different DNA sequences within this sample yield the same CDR3. This chain joins TRBV29-1 and TRBJ2-7; TRBD1 aligns across 10 bases. The CDR3 covers 12 residues. CDR1 SQVTM and CDR2 ANQGSEA come from the germline V gene. V trimming: 4 bases; J trimming: 3 bases; junction bases outside the gene matches: 0. In DNA form, the CDR3 reads TGCAGCGTTGGGACAGGGGGCTACGAGCAGTACTTC. This encodes CSVGTGGYEQYF.

The rearrangement joins TRBV11-2 to TRBJ1-3, with D unresolved. CDR1 and CDR2 (germline): SGHAT, FQNNGV. The CDR3 has 14 residues. Trimming cost V 2 bases and J 1 base, with 6 bases left between them. The CDR3 loop reads CASSLQVSGNTIYF. The CDR3 nucleotides read TGTGCCAGCAGCTTACAGGTTTCTGGAAACACCATATATTTT.

On this clone itself: Other DNA sequences within the sample encode an identical CDR3. In DNA form, the CDR3 reads TGTGCCAGCAGCCCAATTTTCTCTGGGGCCAACGTCCTGACTTTC. Amino acids: CASSPIFSGANVLTF. The gene calls are TRBV7-6 and TRBJ2-6; D is undetermined. V was trimmed by 5 bases and J by 0 bases, leaving 8 bases between them. Per the germline V gene, CDR1 is SGHVS and CDR2 is FNYEAQ. This CDR3 comprises 15 residues.

The J gene is TRBJ2-3, the V gene TRBV5-8; D perhaps matches TRBD2 (7 bases). The CDR3 has 17 amino acids. Germline assignment: CDR1 SGHTS and CDR2 YDEGEE. Trimming removed 2 bases from V and 4 bases from J, with 20 bases in between. DNA of the CDR3: TGTGCCAGCAGCTTAAGATCGGGGGGCCTCGGGGCAGATACGCAGTATTTT. It translates to CASSLRSGGLGADTQYF.

This sequence joins TRBV6-5 and TRBJ2-5; D is possibly TRBD2 (5 bases). The CDR3 has 13 residues. Germline loops: CDR1 MNHEY, CDR2 SVGAGI. The V end was cut by 5 bases, the J end by 3 bases, with 10 bases between. CDR3 in DNA: TGTGCCAGCAGTCGAGGGTTTGAAGAGACCCAGTACTTC. Amino acids: CASSRGFEETQYF.

This clone was found a few times. This chain links TRBV5-1 with TRBJ1-6, with 9 bases identical to TRBD1. The CDR3 has 20 amino acids. CDR1 and CDR2 from the germline V gene are SGHRS and YFSETQ. After removal of 4 bases from V and 3 bases from J, the junction contained 17 bases not matched to a gene. The CDR3 protein is CASSLGWDRAIFGYNSPLHF. Here the CDR3 DNA reads TGCGCCAGCAGCCTGGGGTGGGACAGGGCAATATTTGGCTATAATTCACCCCTCCACTTT.

The genes are TRBV6-5 and TRBJ1-1, with D unclear. Germline V gene lookup returns CDR1 MNHEY and CDR2 SVGAGI. V was pared by 0 bases and J by 0 bases, with 5 bases between. The CDR3 sequence is 14 residues long. CDR3 DNA: TGTGCCAGCAGTTACTCGGGCGTGAACACTGAAGCTTTCTTT. Its translation: CASSYSGVNTEAFF.

The chain joins TRBV6-1 to TRBJ1-3; D is uncertain. Germline loops: CDR1 MNHNS, CDR2 SASEGT. CDR3 size: 15 residues. With 3 bases removed from V and 4 bases from J, the gap between germline ends came to 13 bases. The CDR3 coding sequence is TGTGCCAGCAGTGAGTCGCCTTCTGCGGGAAACACCATATATTTT. Encoded protein: CASSESPSAGNTIYF.

V usage is TRBV4-1 and J usage is TRBJ2-3; D is perhaps TRBD2 (5 bases). The CDR3 contains 14 residues. V lost 2 bases and J 6 bases, leaving 12 bases between the germline ends. Germline V gene sequence: CDR1 MGHRA, CDR2 YSYEKL. CDR3 in DNA: TGCGCCAGCAGCCAACCGGGAAGCAAGGATACGCAGTATTTT. Amino acid sequence: CASSQPGSKDTQYF.

The J gene is TRBJ1-5, the V gene TRBV19; TRBD1 is a possible D gene (6 bases). CDR3 size: 15 residues. Germline CDR1 is LNHDA and CDR2 is SQIVND (reference sequence). Trimming took off 3 bases at V and 2 bases at J, with 11 bases between the two ends. In DNA, the CDR3 is TGTGCCAGTAGTATGTCAGGGGACGGCAATCAGCCCCAGCATTTT. It specifies CASSMSGDGNQPQHF.

This rearrangement joins TRBV5-1 to TRBJ1-6, with TRBD1 matching 7 bases. V lost 4 bases, J lost 7 bases, and 11 bases stayed unmatched. The CDR3 contains 16 residues. Germline loops: CDR1 SGHRS, CDR2 YFSETQ. The CDR3 coding sequence is TGCGCCAGCAGCCGGACAGGTGGGGCTCGGAATTCACCCCTCCACTTT. Translated, it gives CASSRTGGARNSPLHF.

The chain employs TRBV21-1 and TRBJ2-5; the D call TRBD1 from the table was never checked on the DNA. TRBV21-1 has pseudogene status. CDR3 length: 16 residues. This CDR3 reads CASSKRNRGYQETQYF. Here the CDR3 DNA reads TGTGCCAGCAGCAAAAGGAACAGGGGGTACCAAGAGACCCAGTACTTC.

J is TRBJ2-4 and V is TRBV3-1 (or the pseudogene TRBV3-2), with D possibly being TRBD2 (5 bases). This CDR3 spans 14 amino acids. V dropped 7 bases and J dropped 1 base, with 11 bases sitting between them. The germline gives CDR1 LGHDT, CDR2 YNNKEL (reference sequence). CDR3 residues: CASNFRGAKNIQYF. The CDR3 DNA follows: TGTGCCAGCAACTTCCGGGGTGCCAAAAACATTCAGTACTTC.

The J gene is TRBJ1-2, the V gene TRBV5-1; D uncertain. Germline V gene sequence: CDR1 SGHRS, CDR2 YFSETQ. Deletions cut 4 bases from V and 0 bases from J, with 13 bases between. CDR3 length equals 15 residues. The DNA of the CDR3 is TGCGCCAGCAGCCCCGGCGGGGTAGCTAACTATGGCTACACCTTC. Translated, it gives CASSPGGVANYGYTF.

The J gene is TRBJ2-2, the V gene TRBV19, with D possibly matching TRBD1 (5 bases). Trimming pared 11 bases from V and 6 bases from J, leaving 10 bases between. This CDR3 spans 11 amino acids. Looked up from germline, CDR1 is LNHDA and CDR2 is SQIVND (reference sequence). CDR3 DNA: TGTGCCGCCAAGGGGCCCGGGGAGCTGTTTTTT. Protein: CAAKGPGELFF.

The chain is built from TRBV19 and TRBJ2-1; 9 positions match TRBD2. This CDR3 is 15 amino acids long. The ends lost 3 bases at V and 7 bases at J; junction bases unmatched: 7. Germline-derived CDR1 and CDR2 are LNHDA and SQIVND (reference sequence). CDR3 region: CASSMGLAGLNEQFF. CDR3 coding DNA: TGTGCCAGTAGTATGGGGCTAGCGGGGCTTAATGAGCAGTTCTTC.